Listed below are T cell receptor beta chains from one sample, sequenced in a study of blood T cell repertoires in COVID-19. Clones were read by immunoSEQ multiplex PCR, and TCRdb kept only the in-frame ones, dropping some. Among 250,000 to 300,000 clones listed, around 88% were seen once. Source material: peripheral blood. The source of these receptors is a man aged 40-49 years with acute or convalescent COVID-19. Both conserved end residues are part of each CDR3. The D gene is left open where the match is weak.

CDR3 protein	V gene	J gene	D gene
CASSEAPQGATEAFF	TRBV6-1	TRBJ1-1	TRBD1
CASSLGLAGGGAYNEQFF	TRBV5-6	TRBJ2-1	TRBD2
CASSLGLTSSGNTIYF	TRBV5-1	TRBJ1-3	NA
CASSEPTGELFF	TRBV12-3/TRBV12-4	TRBJ2-2	NA
CASSPGQSYGYTF	TRBV7-3	TRBJ1-2	NA
CASSYGGRAREKLFF	TRBV6-6	TRBJ1-4	NA
CASSLGGRGEAFF	TRBV5-1	TRBJ1-1	NA
CAWSVGRRDSPLHF	TRBV30	TRBJ1-6	NA
CASSPGDRDTEAFF	TRBV9	TRBJ1-1	TRBD1
CASSWTGEKLFF	TRBV5-5	TRBJ1-4	NA
CASSRDSGGSPLHF	TRBV3-1/TRBV3-2	TRBJ1-6	NA
CASSQVQLNTEAFF	TRBV4-1	TRBJ1-1	NA
CASSSHPLVGRGGRAEAFF	TRBV9	TRBJ1-1	NA
CASSVAATDYGYTF	TRBV9	TRBJ1-2	NA
CASSLSINTGELFF	TRBV5-1	TRBJ2-2	NA
CASSFSSNGPGGAIPNEQFF	TRBV7-6	TRBJ2-1	TRBD2
CASSTGNYGYTF	TRBV14	TRBJ1-2	NA
CASSSRRSNYGYTF	TRBV5-4	TRBJ1-2	NA
CASRWRGKSSPLHF	TRBV27	TRBJ1-6	NA
CASSLQEGLTDTQYF	TRBV11-1	TRBJ2-3	NA
CATSREGQGLSQPQHF	TRBV15	TRBJ1-5	TRBD1
CSATGAQGEQFF	TRBV29-1	TRBJ2-1	TRBD1
CASSDIRAGESFF	TRBV2	TRBJ2-1	TRBD2
CASMADGEEKLFF	TRBV2	TRBJ1-4	NA
CASSTRVGNTIYF	TRBV6-5	TRBJ1-3	NA
CASSFGQGDQPQHF	TRBV9	TRBJ1-5	TRBD1
CASSLRSSEVYGYTF	TRBV5-4	TRBJ1-2	NA
CASSRGAARTEAFF	TRBV5-6	TRBJ1-1	NA
CASSFTVYGYTF	TRBV5-8	TRBJ1-2	NA
CASSQAPLGRALEAFF	TRBV14	TRBJ1-1	NA
CASSPRGQGYEQYF	TRBV3-1/TRBV3-2	TRBJ2-7	NA
CASSTSDRGYTF	TRBV7-9	TRBJ1-2	NA
CSVERGGNEQYF	TRBV29-1	TRBJ2-7	NA
CASRDYGTGGEKLFF	TRBV7-8	TRBJ1-4	TRBD1
CASSLSRSQETQYF	TRBV11-2	TRBJ2-5	NA
CASKDPQGAGLTGELFF	TRBV19	TRBJ2-2	TRBD1
CSATDRGYNSPLHF	TRBV20-1	TRBJ1-6	TRBD1
CASSPGDSYNEQFF	TRBV7-2	TRBJ2-1	NA
CASSRGSAYEQYF	TRBV5-1	TRBJ2-7	NA
CASSSIPGQGPTEAFF	TRBV5-6	TRBJ1-1	TRBD1
CAWSVGLGGNYGYTF	TRBV30	TRBJ1-2	TRBD1
CASSRTDRANTEAFF	TRBV2	TRBJ1-1	TRBD1
CASSLDRGTNEQFF	TRBV5-1	TRBJ2-1	TRBD1
CASSLNQGGNTEAFF	TRBV7-3	TRBJ1-1	TRBD1
CASSLTSGGLTDTQYF	TRBV5-1	TRBJ2-3	TRBD2
CASRGQGVLVGELFF	TRBV6-5	TRBJ2-2	TRBD1
CASSPLKKGAINTEAFF	TRBV18	TRBJ1-1	TRBD1
CASSVWGRYSNQPQHF	TRBV2	TRBJ1-5	NA
CASSFTGQNEKLFF	TRBV5-1	TRBJ1-4	NA
CASSLYVSGDQPQHF	TRBV7-9	TRBJ1-5	NA
CASSYSPVGGTDTQYF	TRBV6-5	TRBJ2-3	NA
CATSRDRNTEAFF	TRBV15	TRBJ1-1	NA
CASSGTAYGYTF	TRBV5-6	TRBJ1-2	TRBD1
CASSGPGGGDGTQYF	TRBV2	TRBJ2-3	TRBD2
CASSRPGPFEQYF	TRBV5-6	TRBJ2-7	NA
CASSKQAGVRYNEQFF	TRBV21-1	TRBJ2-1	NA
CAISDRTGNSPLHF	TRBV10-3	TRBJ1-6	NA
CAISESAGSGNTIYF	TRBV10-3	TRBJ1-3	NA
CASSRPGLRNTEAFF	TRBV4-1	TRBJ1-1	NA
CASSYGQEVSNEQYF	TRBV6-6	TRBJ2-7	NA